The present T cell receptor (beta chain) was sequenced within a study of graft-versus-host responses after intestinal transplantation. General study points: Across patients carrying graft-donor T cell macrochimerism, allografts held high graft-versus-host to host-versus-graft clonal ratios.

Produced via immunoSEQ multiplex PCR; TCRdb's table is partial and in-frame only. The sample includes about 91,000 clones, around 93% of them seen just once. To note about this clone: The antigen is unknown.

There are 16 residues in the CDR3. Trimming removed 2 bases from V and 2 bases from J; junction bases left unmatched: 8. Germline-derived CDR1 and CDR2 are SGHTA and FQGNSA. Sequenced material: unstimulated CD4+ T cells sorted from spleen or lymph node cells, taken before transplant. This clonotype originated in a human donor who was the organ donor for an intestinal transplant. The chain joins TRBV7-2 to TRBJ2-5, with 7 positions matching TRBD2. The CDR3 DNA reads as TGTGCCAGCAGCTTACAGTCGAGGGGAGGGCAAGAGACCCAGTACTTC. This sequence encodes CASSLQSRGGQETQYF. Supplemented by reference TRBV7-2 and TRBJ2-5, the full variable domain reads GAGVSQSPSNKVTEKGKDVELRCDPISGHTALYWYRQSLGQGLEFLIYFQGNSAPDKSGLPSDRFSAERTGGSVSTLTIQRTQQEDSAVYLCASSLQSRGGQETQYFGPGTRLLVL.